A single sample is the source of the 15 T cell receptor beta chains below, sequenced in a study of regulatory T cells in long-lasting Graves disease. Investigators prepared the TCR beta libraries by applying iRepertoire HTBI primers and Arm-PCR of CDR3 regions. TCRdb re-called the multiplex PCR reads with MiXCR, one entry per CDR3 protein. The sample shows about 300,000 distinct CDR3 sequences, 20% to 25% of them seen only once. Time point in this sample: persistent/refractory GD, antithyroid drugs over 5 years with positive TRAb. After RNA was extracted from PBMCs, the TCR library was made from it. This sample comprised peripheral blood mononuclear cells (PBMCs), obtained when the disease was refractory, from a patient treated with antithyroid drugs. Source of these receptors: a female donor with Graves disease.

This clonotype was counted only a few times. V is TRBV5-1 and J is TRBJ1-1; D possibly corresponds to TRBD1 (5 bases). CDR3 length equals 17 residues. CDR1 is SGHRS and CDR2 is YFSETQ in the germline V gene. V lost 5 bases, J lost 0 bases, and 20 bases lay in between. This CDR3 is CASRGGGVLLMNTEAFF. The CDR3 bases are TGCGCCAGCAGGGGCGGGGGGGTACTCCTCATGAACACTGAAGCTTTCTTT.

This clonotype was counted many times. The rearrangement links TRBV12-3 or TRBV12-4 to TRBJ1-5, with D maybe TRBD1 (5 bases). CDR3 length equals 17 residues. Trimming pared 0 bases from V and 0 bases from J, leaving 12 bases between. The CDR3 DNA reads TGTGCCAGCAGTTTAGCGGGGTCGACAGATAGCAATCAGCCCCAGCATTTT. It translates to CASSLAGSTDSNQPQHF.

This chain uses TRBV25-1 with TRBJ1-6; possible D gene TRBD1, 5 bases. The CDR3 runs 18 residues. Trimming left V 3 bases short and J 6 bases short, with 21 bases between. CDR1 and CDR2 (germline): MGHDK, SYGVNS. In DNA, the CDR3 is TGTGCCAGCAGTGATCGAAAAGGGGACGGGTATAGTAATTCACCCCTCCACTTT. Its translation is CASSDRKGDGYSNSPLHF. Variable domain in full (rest from reference TRBV25-1 and TRBJ1-6): EADIYQTPRYLVIGTGKKITLECSQTMGHDKMYWYQQDPGMELHLIHYSYGVNSTEKGDLSSESTVSRIRTEHFPLTLESARPSHTSQYLCASSDRKGDGYSNSPLHFGNGTRLTVT.

This clonotype was seen repeatedly, ten times or more. V usage is TRBV28 and J usage is TRBJ1-2, with a weak D call TRBD1 (6 bases). This CDR3 contains 13 residues. The V end lost 7 bases, the J end lost 5 bases, and 14 bases lay between the germline ends. Germline assignment: CDR1 MDHEN and CDR2 SYDVKM. The CDR3: CASNPGQSYGYTF. Written as DNA, the CDR3 is TGTGCCAGCAACCCTGGACAGTCGTATGGCTACACCTTC.

The CDR3 is CATSRPGQDYNEQFF. The CDR3 bases are TGTGCCACCAGCAGGCCGGGACAAGACTACAATGAGCAGTTCTTC. This sequence joins TRBV15 and TRBJ2-1; D might be TRBD1 (6 bases). Germline V gene data show CDR1 as LNHNV and CDR2 as YYDKDF (reference sequence). V dropped 3 bases and J dropped 3 bases, with 12 bases sitting between them. This CDR3 comprises 15 residues.

This clonotype appeared many times. The J gene is TRBJ2-7, the V gene TRBV28, with a weak D call TRBD2 (5 bases). The CDR3 is 14 residues long. The germline CDR1 and CDR2 sequences are MDHEN and SYDVKM. The ends were cut back, 6 bases at V and 0 bases at J, with 12 bases in the middle. CDR3 DNA: TGTGCCAGCAGCCAATACAGCGGCTCCTACGAGCAGTACTTC. This codes for CASSQYSGSYEQYF. Full variable domain (remainder filled in from reference TRBV28 and TRBJ2-7): DVKVTQSSRYLVKRTGEKVFLECVQDMDHENMFWYRQDPGLGLRLIYFSYDVKMKEKGDIPEGYSVSREKKERFSLILESASTNQTSMYLCASSQYSGSYEQYFGPGTRLTVT.

This clonotype was seen at least ten times. The chain recombines TRBV3-1 with TRBJ1-1; weak D call: TRBD1 (6 bases). V dropped 3 bases and J dropped 4 bases, with 6 bases sitting between them. Germline values: CDR1 LGHDT, CDR2 YNNKEL (reference sequence). The CDR3 loop spans 12 amino acids. The chain's CDR3 is CASSQGATEAFF. DNA of the CDR3: TGTGCCAGCAGCCAGGGGGCCACTGAAGCTTTCTTT.

Note on this clonotype: A much more abundant neighbour one base away suggests this may be a read error. The chain is built from TRBV6-2 or TRBV6-3 and TRBJ1-3, with 7 positions matching TRBD1. The V gene's germline CDR1 is MNHEY and CDR2 SVGEGT. This CDR3 comprises 16 residues. The CDR3 coding sequence is TGTGCCGGCAGTTCCGGACAGGCAAGCTCTGGAAACACCATATATTTT. Translating gives CAGSSGQASSGNTIYF.

The rearrangement joins TRBV3-1 to TRBJ2-6; 7 nucleotides align to TRBD1. The CDR3 is made up of 15 amino acids. Trimming at V came to 7 bases and at J to 2 bases, leaving 5 bases not matched to a gene. Germline CDR1 is LGHDT and CDR2 is YNNKEL (reference sequence). CDR3 nucleotides: TGTGCCAGCACCACAACAGGGGCTGGGGCCAACGTCCTGACTTTC. It translates to CASTTTGAGANVLTF.

The sample holds a few counts of this clonotype. The germline gene is not matched at one end of the junction; a read error may be the cause. The V call is TRBV28, the J call TRBJ2-6, with TRBD1 as a possible D gene (6 bases). Looked up from germline, CDR1 is MDHEN and CDR2 is SYDVKM. The CDR3 runs to 17 residues. CDR3 coding DNA: TGTGCCAGCAGTTTAGTCCAGGGGCGCTCTGGGGCCAACGTCCCGACTTTC. Translation: CASSLVQGRSGANVPTF.

There are a few counts of this clonotype. The V and J genes are TRBV28 and TRBJ2-7, with 9 nucleotides matching TRBD1. CDR3 length: 14 residues. The germline V gene encodes CDR1 MDHEN and CDR2 SYDVKM. V shed 7 bases, J shed 3 bases, and the junction held 7 bases outside the gene matches. The CDR3 region is CASTLQGALYEQYF. The CDR3 nucleotides are TGTGCCAGCACCTTACAGGGGGCCCTCTACGAGCAGTACTTC.

This clonotype appeared a single time. V and J are TRBV6-1 and TRBJ2-2, with D tentatively TRBD1 or TRBD2 (5 bases each). Germline CDR1 is MNHNS and CDR2 is SASEGT. V was clipped by 6 bases and J by 7 bases, with 18 bases between them. The CDR3 extends over 15 amino acids. CDR3 coding DNA: TGTGCCAGCAGCCCCCTGGGACGAAGCGACGGGGAGCTGTTTTTT. It yields the protein CASSPLGRSDGELFF.

This chain links TRBV28 with TRBJ2-1; no clear D. The CDR3 is 16 amino acids. Trimming took 6 bases from V and 0 from J, leaving 15 bases between them. In germline, CDR1 is MDHEN, CDR2 SYDVKM. The CDR3 nucleotides are TGTGCCAGCAGATCTTCTACAGTGAGCTCCTACAATGAGCAGTTCTTC. Protein sequence: CASRSSTVSSYNEQFF.

This clonotype was counted at least ten times. One end of the junction fails to match germline, which may point to a read error. The J gene is TRBJ2-5, the V gene TRBV7-7, with D maybe TRBD2 (5 bases). The CDR3 runs 16 residues. Per the germline V gene, CDR1 is SSHAT and CDR2 is FNYEAQ (reference sequence). Here the CDR3 DNA reads TGTGCTAGCAGCCTAAGACCTGGCACGGGGCAAGAGACCCAGTACTTC. Translation: CASSLRPGTGQETQYF.

This chain links TRBV5-5 with TRBJ2-7; 8 bases are shared with TRBD1. V lost 0 bases, J lost 3 bases, and 5 bases stayed unmatched. The CDR3 totals 15 residues. CDR1 and CDR2 from the germline V gene are SGHKS and YYEKEE (reference sequence). The CDR3 DNA follows: TGTGCCAGCAGCTTGGCGGGTGGACAGGGCTACGAGCAGTACTTC. As protein: CASSLAGGQGYEQYF.